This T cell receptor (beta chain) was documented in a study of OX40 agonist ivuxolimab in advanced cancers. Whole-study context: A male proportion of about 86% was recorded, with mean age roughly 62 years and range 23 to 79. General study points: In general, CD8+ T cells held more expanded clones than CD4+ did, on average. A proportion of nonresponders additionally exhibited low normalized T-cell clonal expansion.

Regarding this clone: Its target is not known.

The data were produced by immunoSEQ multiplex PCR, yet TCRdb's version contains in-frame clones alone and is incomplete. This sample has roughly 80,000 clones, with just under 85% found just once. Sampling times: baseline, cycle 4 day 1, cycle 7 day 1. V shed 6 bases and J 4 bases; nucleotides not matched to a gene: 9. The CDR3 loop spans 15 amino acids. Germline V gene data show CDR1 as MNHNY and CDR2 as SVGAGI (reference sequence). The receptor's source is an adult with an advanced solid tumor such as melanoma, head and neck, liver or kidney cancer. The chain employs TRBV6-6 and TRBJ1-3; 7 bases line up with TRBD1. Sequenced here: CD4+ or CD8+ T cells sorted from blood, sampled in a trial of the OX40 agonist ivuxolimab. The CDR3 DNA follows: TGTGCCAGCAGCTTTGACAGGGCTTCGGGAAACACCATATATTTT. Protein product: CASSFDRASGNTIYF.